This T cell receptor beta chain was captured in a study of graft-versus-host responses after intestinal transplantation. Study conclusions and caveats: Detected in recipient marrow were GvH clones, some of which were first observed in ileum or blood.

In regard to this clone: Its target is not known.

The assay was immunoSEQ multiplex PCR, and TCRdb's table has in-frame clones only and misses some. The data contain about 9,500 clones, approximately 88% of them singletons. V lost 4 bases to trimming and J lost 2 bases; unmatched junction nucleotides: 4. Germline V CDR1 and CDR2: SGHTA, FQGNSA. CDR3 size: 14 residues. J is TRBJ2-7 and V is TRBV7-2; TRBD2 agrees at 8 bases. Specimen: PBMCs, collected 230 to 250 days after intestinal transplant. The source is a human patient who received an intestinal transplant, so some T cells may come from the graft donor. The DNA for the CDR3 is TGTGCCAGCAGCTCCCCGGGAGGGCCCTACGAGCAGTACTTC. It specifies CASSSPGGPYEQYF.